This T cell receptor (beta chain) was identified in a study of control samples from healthy donors and cancer patients. The method was immunoSEQ multiplex PCR; TCRdb's version includes in-frame clones alone and lacks a portion of them. The profile shows 70,000 to 75,000 clones, 87% of them singletons. This CDR3 spans 13 amino acids. This clonotype was sampled from a woman between 50 and 59 years old in good health. Sequenced: blood. The chain carries TRBV21-1 and TRBJ2-2; TRBD1, the table's D call, lacks a check against the DNA. TRBV21-1 is an annotated pseudogene. As DNA, the CDR3 is TGTGCCAGCAGTCCAGGGTACACCGGGGAGCTGTTTTTT. Encoded protein: CASSPGYTGELFF.